One T cell receptor (beta chain) is described in this entry. The sample is drawn from a study of blood T cell repertoires in COVID-19. Across the study: PBMCs, B-cell-depleted T cells, or T cells were the source of the cDNA or gDNA that made up the material.

Allocation to cohorts depended on clinical history reported by the participants. In germline, CDR1 is KGHDR, CDR2 SFDVKD. The ends were cut back, 8 bases at V and 6 bases at J, with 8 bases in the middle. The CDR3 sequence is 11 residues long. Authors' methods: Nucleated cell counts were estimated from reference gene primer amplification. The assay was immunoSEQ multiplex PCR, and TCRdb's table has in-frame clones only and misses some. That table supplies the V and J calls and clone size; D and trimming were determined from the DNA. Among some 240,000 clones listed, around 84% were seen once. The chain joins TRBV24-1 to TRBJ2-3, with D tentatively TRBD2 (5 bases). Sequenced input: PBMCs or T cells enriched from blood (not recorded which). This TCR was recovered from a man aged 25 to 45 with acute COVID-19. CDR3 residues: CATTWRDTQYF. In nucleotides, the CDR3 is TGTGCCACCACCTGGAGGGATACGCAGTATTTT.